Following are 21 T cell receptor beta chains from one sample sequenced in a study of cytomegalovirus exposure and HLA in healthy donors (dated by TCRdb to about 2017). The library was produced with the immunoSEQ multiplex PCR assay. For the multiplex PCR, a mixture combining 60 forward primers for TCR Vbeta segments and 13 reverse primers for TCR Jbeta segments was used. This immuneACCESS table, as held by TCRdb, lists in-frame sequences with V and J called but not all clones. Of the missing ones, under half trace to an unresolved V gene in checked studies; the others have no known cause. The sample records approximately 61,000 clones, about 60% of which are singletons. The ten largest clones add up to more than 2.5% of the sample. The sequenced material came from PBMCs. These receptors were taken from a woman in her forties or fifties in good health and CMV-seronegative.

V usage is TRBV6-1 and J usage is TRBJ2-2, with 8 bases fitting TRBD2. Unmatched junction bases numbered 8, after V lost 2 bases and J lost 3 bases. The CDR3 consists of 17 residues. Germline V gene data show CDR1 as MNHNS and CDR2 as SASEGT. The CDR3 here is CASSEPGASGYTGELFF. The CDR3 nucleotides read TGTGCCAGCAGTGAACCCGGGGCTAGCGGGTACACCGGGGAGCTGTTTTTT.

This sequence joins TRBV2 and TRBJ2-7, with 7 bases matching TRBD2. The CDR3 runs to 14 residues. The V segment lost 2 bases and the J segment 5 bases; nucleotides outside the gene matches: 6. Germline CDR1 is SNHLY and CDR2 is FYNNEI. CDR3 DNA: TGTGCCAGCAGTGAATATGGCGGGACTAACGAGCAGTACTTC. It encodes CASSEYGGTNEQYF.

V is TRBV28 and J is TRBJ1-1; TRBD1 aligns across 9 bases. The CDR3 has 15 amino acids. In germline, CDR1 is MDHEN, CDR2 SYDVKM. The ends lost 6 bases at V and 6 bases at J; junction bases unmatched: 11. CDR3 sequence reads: CASSPRGTGSPEAFF. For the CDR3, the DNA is TGTGCCAGCAGCCCTAGGGGGACAGGGTCTCCTGAAGCTTTCTTT. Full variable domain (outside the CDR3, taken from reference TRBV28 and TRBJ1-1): DVKVTQSSRYLVKRTGEKVFLECVQDMDHENMFWYRQDPGLGLRLIYFSYDVKMKEKGDIPEGYSVSREKKERFSLILESASTNQTSMYLCASSPRGTGSPEAFFGQGTRLTVV.

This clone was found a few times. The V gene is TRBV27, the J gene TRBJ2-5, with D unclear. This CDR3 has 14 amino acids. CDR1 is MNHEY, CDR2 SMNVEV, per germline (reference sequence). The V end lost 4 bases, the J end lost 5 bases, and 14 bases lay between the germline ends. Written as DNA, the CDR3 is TGTGCCAGCAGTTCCCCGCTGGGCCCGGAGACCCAGTACTTC. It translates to CASSSPLGPETQYF.

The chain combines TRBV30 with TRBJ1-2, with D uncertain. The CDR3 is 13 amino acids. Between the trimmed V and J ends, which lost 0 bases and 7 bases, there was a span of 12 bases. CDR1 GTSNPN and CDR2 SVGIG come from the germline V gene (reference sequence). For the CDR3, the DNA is TGTGCCTGGAGTGTGTCTGCGAGCGGTGGCTACACCTTC. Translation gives CAWSVSASGGYTF.

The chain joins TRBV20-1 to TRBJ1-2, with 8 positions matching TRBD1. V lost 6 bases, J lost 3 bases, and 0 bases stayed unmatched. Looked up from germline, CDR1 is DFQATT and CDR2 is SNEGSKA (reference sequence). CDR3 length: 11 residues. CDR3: CSAQGDYGYTF. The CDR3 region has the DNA TGCAGTGCACAGGGGGACTATGGCTACACCTTC.

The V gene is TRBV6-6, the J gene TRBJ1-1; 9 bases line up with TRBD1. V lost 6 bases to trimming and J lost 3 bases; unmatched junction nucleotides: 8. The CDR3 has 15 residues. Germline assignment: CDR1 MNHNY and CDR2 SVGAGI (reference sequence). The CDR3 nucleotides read TGTGCCAGCAGCCCGGGACAGGGTTTCGACACTGAAGCTTTCTTT. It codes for CASSPGQGFDTEAFF.

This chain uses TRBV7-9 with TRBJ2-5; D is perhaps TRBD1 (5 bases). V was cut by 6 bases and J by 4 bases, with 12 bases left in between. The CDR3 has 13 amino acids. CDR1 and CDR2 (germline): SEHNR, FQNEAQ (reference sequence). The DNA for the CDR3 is TGTGCCAGCAGAGCAACAGGCGGAGAGACCCAGTACTTC. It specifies CASRATGGETQYF.

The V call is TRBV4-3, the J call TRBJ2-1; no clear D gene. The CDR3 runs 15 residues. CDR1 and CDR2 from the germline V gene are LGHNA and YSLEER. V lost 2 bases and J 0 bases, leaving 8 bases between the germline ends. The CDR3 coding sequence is TGCGCCAGCAGCCAAAGCGCCGTCTCCTACAATGAGCAGTTCTTC. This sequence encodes CASSQSAVSYNEQFF.

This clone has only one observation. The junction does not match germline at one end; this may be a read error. The CDR3 DNA sequence: TGTGCCAGCAGCTTGGCTGGTGGCTCCCACAATGAGCAGTTCTTC. It translates to CASSLAGGSHNEQFF. V gene TRBV5-6 combines with J gene TRBJ2-1, with D uncertain. Germline lookup yields CDR1 SGHDT and CDR2 YYEEEE. The CDR3 consists of 15 residues.

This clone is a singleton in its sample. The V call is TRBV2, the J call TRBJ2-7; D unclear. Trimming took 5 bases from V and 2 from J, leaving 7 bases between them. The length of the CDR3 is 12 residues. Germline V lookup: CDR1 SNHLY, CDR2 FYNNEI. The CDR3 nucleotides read TGTGCCAGCAGTTACACCACCTACGAGCAGTACTTC. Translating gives CASSYTTYEQYF.

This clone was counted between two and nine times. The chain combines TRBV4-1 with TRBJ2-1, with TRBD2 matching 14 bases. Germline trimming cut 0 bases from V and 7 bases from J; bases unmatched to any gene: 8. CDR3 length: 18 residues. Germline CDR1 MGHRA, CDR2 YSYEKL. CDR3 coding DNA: TGCGCCAGCAGCCAAGATCCCGGGACTAGCGGGAGACGGAATGAGCAGTTCTTC. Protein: CASSQDPGTSGRRNEQFF.

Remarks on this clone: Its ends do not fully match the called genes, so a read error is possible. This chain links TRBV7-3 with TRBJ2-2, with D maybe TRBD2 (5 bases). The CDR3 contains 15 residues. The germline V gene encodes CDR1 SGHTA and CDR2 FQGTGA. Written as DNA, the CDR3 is TGTGCCAGCAGCTCGGAGCGCCCCCCCGCCGGGGAGCTGCTTTTT. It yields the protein CASSSERPPAGELLF.

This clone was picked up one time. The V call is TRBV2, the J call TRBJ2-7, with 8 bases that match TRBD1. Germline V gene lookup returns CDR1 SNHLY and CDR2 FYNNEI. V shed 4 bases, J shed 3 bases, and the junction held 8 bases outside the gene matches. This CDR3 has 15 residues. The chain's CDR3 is CASSAGGRGYYEQYF. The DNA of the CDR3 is TGTGCCAGCAGTGCAGGGGGCAGGGGATACTACGAGCAGTACTTC. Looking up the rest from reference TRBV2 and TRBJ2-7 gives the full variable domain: EPEVTQTPSHQVTQMGQEVILRCVPISNHLYFYWYRQILGQKVEFLVSFYNNEISEKSEIFDDQFSVERPDGSNFTLKIRSTKLEDSAMYFCASSAGGRGYYEQYFGPGTRLTVT.

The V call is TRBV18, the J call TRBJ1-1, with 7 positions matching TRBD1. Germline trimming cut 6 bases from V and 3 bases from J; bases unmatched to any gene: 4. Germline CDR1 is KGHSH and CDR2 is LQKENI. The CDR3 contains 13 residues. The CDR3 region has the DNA TGTGCCAGCTCTCCCGACAGGGACACTGAAGCTTTCTTT. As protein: CASSPDRDTEAFF.

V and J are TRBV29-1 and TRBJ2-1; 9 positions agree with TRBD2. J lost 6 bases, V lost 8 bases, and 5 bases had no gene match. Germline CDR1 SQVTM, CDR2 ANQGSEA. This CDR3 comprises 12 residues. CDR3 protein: CSSGLAANEQFF. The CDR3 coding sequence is TGCAGCTCGGGACTAGCCGCCAATGAGCAGTTCTTC.

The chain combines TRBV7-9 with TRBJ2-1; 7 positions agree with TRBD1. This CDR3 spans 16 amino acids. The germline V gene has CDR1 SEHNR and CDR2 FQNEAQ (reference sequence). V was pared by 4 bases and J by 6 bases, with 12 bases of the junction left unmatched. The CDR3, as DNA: TGTGCCAGCAGCTCCCAGGGCCAGGGGGTCGGCAATGAGCAGTTCTTC. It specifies CASSSQGQGVGNEQFF.

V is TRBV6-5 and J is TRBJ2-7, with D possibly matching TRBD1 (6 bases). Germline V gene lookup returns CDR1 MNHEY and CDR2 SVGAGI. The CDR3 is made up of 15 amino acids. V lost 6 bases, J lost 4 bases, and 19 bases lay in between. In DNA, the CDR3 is TGTGCCAGCAGGAGACTCCGGGACACACAATACGAGCAGTACTTC. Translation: CASRRLRDTQYEQYF.

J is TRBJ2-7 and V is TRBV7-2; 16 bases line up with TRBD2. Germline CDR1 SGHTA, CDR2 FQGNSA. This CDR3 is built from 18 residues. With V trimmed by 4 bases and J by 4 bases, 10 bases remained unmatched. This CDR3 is CASSSGLAGGPRSYEQYF. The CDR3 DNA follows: TGTGCCAGCAGCTCGGGACTAGCGGGAGGGCCCCGAAGTTACGAGCAGTACTTC.

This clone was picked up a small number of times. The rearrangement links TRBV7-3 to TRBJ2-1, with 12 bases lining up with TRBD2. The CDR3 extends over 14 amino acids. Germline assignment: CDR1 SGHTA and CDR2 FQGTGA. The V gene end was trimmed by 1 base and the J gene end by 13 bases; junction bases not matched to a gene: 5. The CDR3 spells CASSLMASGRAQFF. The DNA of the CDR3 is TGTGCCAGCAGCTTAATGGCTAGCGGGAGGGCCCAGTTCTTC.

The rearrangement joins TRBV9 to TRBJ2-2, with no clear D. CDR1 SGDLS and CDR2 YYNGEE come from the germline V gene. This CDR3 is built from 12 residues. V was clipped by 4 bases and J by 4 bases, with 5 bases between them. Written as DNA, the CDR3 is TGTGCCAGCAGCCGGAGCACCGGGGAGCTGTTTTTT. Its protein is CASSRSTGELFF.